The rows below give T cell receptor beta chains drawn from one sample of a study of cytomegalovirus exposure and HLA in healthy donors. Profiling relied on immunoSEQ multiplex PCR, and the TCRdb table lists in-frame clones only, not all of them. The table has around 180,000 clones, about 83% seen once. The sequenced sample was PBMCs. These receptors were collected from a girl aged 5 to 17 in good health and CMV-seropositive. The CDR3 runs from the conserved cysteine through the conserved F or W. D genes are given only for firm matches. Clone size, where shown, is once, few, many, or a class for clones that have expanded.

>TRBV29-1|-|TRBJ1-1|-
TGCAGCGTTGGACGGGGGGAACTGAACACTGAAGCTTTCTTT
CSVGRGELNTEAFF
>TRBV7-6|-|TRBJ1-1|TRBD1
TGTGCCAGCAGCTTACCAGGGGGCACTGAAGCTTTCTTT
CASSLPGGTEAFF
>TRBV29-1|-|TRBJ2-7|-
TGCAGCGTCTCCCTTTATAGGGGTGACTACGAGCAGTACTTC
CSVSLYRGDYEQYF
>TRBV6-1|once|TRBJ2-4|-
TGTGCCAGCAAGCCCGTCAATGAACGGGGCATTCAGTACTTC
CASKPVNERGIQYF
>TRBV7-9|-|TRBJ1-5|-
TGTGCCAGCAGCTTAGTAGGCAATCAGCCCCAGCATTTT
CASSLVGNQPQHF
>TRBV5-1|-|TRBJ2-2|-
TGCGCCAGCAGCGCCACAGGGCTCGGCGGGGAGCTGTTTTTT
CASSATGLGGELFF
>TRBV7-9|-|TRBJ1-4|-
TGTGCCAGCAGCTCGGGGTCCTTGGGAAATGAAAAACTGTTTTTT
CASSSGSLGNEKLFF
>TRBV5-1|-|TRBJ1-1|-
TGCGCCAGCAATGGGGGCCCTGAAGCTTTCTTT
CASNGGPEAFF
>TRBV19|-|TRBJ2-2|TRBD2
TGTGCCAGTAGTCGGCGGGGGGCGAGCACCGGGGAGCTGTTTTTT
CASSRRGASTGELFF
>TRBV19|-|TRBJ2-7|-
TGTGCCAGTAGTATCGGGGGATACGAGCAGTACTTC
CASSIGGYEQYF
>TRBV6-5|-|TRBJ1-3|-
TGTGCCAGCAGTTACCAGTCGGGGGTCTCTGGAAACACCATATATTTT
CASSYQSGVSGNTIYF
>TRBV5-1|-|TRBJ1-1|-
TGCGCCAGCAGCTGGTCCCCCGTCCCTGGGAGAGCTTTCTTT
CASSWSPVPGRAFF
>TRBV7-8|-|TRBJ2-1|TRBD2
TGTGCCAGCAGCCTAGCGGCCCCGGGTGAGCAGTTCTTC
CASSLAAPGEQFF
>TRBV2|-|TRBJ2-7|TRBD1
TGTGCCAGCACCGGACGACAGGGGAAGAATATCTACGAGCAGTACTTC
CASTGRQGKNIYEQYF
>TRBV27|-|TRBJ2-6|TRBD1
TGTGCCAGCCGGAGGGGGCAGGGGGCAACCGGGGCCAACGTCCTGACTTTC
CASRRGQGATGANVLTF
>TRBV12-5|-|TRBJ2-1|-
TGTGCTAGTGGCGGGGGACAGACGAGCTCCTACAATGAGCAGTTCTTC
CASGGGQTSSYNEQFF
>TRBV19|once|TRBJ1-5|TRBD1
TGTGCCAGTAGTATTTCACAGGGGAGCAATCAGCCCCAGCATTTT
CASSISQGSNQPQHF
>TRBV15|once|TRBJ2-1|TRBD2
TGTGCCACCAGCAGAGGAGGGCAAGGACTAGCGGGGCCCGCATACTCCTACAATGAGCAGTTCTTC
CATSRGGQGLAGPAYSYNEQFF
>TRBV14|-|TRBJ1-2|-
TGTGCCAGCAGCCAAGGTACATCCTCCGGGACAACCTATGGCTACACCTTC
CASSQGTSSGTTYGYTF
>TRBV4-1|-|TRBJ2-3|TRBD2
TGCGCCAGCAGCCAAGATGGGACTAGCGGGAGAGATACGCAGTATTTT
CASSQDGTSGRDTQYF
>TRBV27|once|TRBJ2-7|TRBD1
TGTGCCAGCAGTCCGGGACAGGGGGCCTACGAGCAGTACTTC
CASSPGQGAYEQYF
>TRBV19|-|TRBJ1-4|TRBD1
TGTGCCAGTAGCAAACCGGGACAGAAGGGCGAAAAACTGTTTTTT
CASSKPGQKGEKLFF
>TRBV7-8|-|TRBJ1-1|TRBD1
TGTGCCAGCAGCCCGACAGACAGGGCGAATACCGAAGCTTTCTTT
CASSPTDRANTEAFF
>TRBV6-5|-|TRBJ1-2|-
TGTGCCAGCAGACAGTGGGGAGGGGTGCATGGCTACACCTTC
CASRQWGGVHGYTF
>TRBV30|-|TRBJ2-7|-
TGTGCCTGGAAGGTGAGGGCAGGCCTCTCCTACGAGCAGTACTTC
CAWKVRAGLSYEQYF
>TRBV11-2|-|TRBJ1-3|TRBD1
TGTGCCAGCAGCTTATCCGGGACAGTACAAGGCACCATATATTTT
CASSLSGTVQGTIYF
>TRBV19|-|TRBJ1-5|TRBD1
TGTGCCAGTAGTATTCTGCGACAGGGGATTGGGGGCAATCAGCCCCAGCATTTT
CASSILRQGIGGNQPQHF
>TRBV2|-|TRBJ1-4|-
TGTGCCAGCAGTGCTCAGACAACTAATGAAAAACTGTTTTTT
CASSAQTTNEKLFF
>TRBV18|-|TRBJ2-2|-
TGTGCCAGCTCACCTGCTTTAGGGGAAACCGGGGAGCTGTTTTTT
CASSPALGETGELFF
>TRBV5-1|-|TRBJ2-3|TRBD2
TGCGCCAGCAGCTCACTAGCGGGGCAGGGAGATACGCAGTATTTT
CASSSLAGQGDTQYF
>TRBV6-5|-|TRBJ2-7|TRBD1
TGTGCCAGCAGAACAGGGGGGTACGAGCAGTACTTC
CASRTGGYEQYF
>TRBV4-2|-|TRBJ2-1|TRBD2
TGTGCCAGCAGCCAAGGTCCCCCCCTAGCGGGGGGGCCTAATGAGCAGTTCTTC
CASSQGPPLAGGPNEQFF